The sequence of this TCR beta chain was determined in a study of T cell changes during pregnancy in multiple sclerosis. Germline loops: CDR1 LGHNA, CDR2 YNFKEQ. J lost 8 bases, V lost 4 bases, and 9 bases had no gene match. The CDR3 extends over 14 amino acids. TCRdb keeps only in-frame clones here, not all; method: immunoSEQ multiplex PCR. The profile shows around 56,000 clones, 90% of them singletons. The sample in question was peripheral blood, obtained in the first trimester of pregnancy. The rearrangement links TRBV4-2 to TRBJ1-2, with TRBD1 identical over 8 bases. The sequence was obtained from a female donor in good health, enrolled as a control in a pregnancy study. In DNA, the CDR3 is TGTGCCAGCAGCCCGACAGGGGTAGGGTGGGGCTACACCTTC. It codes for CASSPTGVGWGYTF.